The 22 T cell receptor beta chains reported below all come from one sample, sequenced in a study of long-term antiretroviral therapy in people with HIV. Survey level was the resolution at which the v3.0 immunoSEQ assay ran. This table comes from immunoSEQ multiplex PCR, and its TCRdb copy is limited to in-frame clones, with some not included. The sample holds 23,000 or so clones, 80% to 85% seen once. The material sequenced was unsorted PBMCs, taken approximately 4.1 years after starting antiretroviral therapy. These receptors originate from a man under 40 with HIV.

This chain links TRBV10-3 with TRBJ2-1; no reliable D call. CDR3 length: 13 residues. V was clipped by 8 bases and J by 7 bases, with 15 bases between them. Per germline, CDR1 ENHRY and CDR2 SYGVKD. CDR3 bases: TGTGCCATCGGAGCTCCACTCGGGAATGAGCAGTTCTTC. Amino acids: CAIGAPLGNEQFF.

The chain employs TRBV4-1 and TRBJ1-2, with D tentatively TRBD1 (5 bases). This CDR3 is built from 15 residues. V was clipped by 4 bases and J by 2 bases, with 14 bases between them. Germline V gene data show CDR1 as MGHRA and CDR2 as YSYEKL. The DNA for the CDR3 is TGCGCCAGCAGCCCAGAGGGACGGACCAACTATGGCTACACCTTC. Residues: CASSPEGRTNYGYTF.

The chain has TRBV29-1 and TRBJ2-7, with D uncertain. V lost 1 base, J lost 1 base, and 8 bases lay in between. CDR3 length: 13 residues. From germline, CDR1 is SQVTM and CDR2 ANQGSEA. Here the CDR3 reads CSVEVVGSYEQYF. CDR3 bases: TGCAGCGTTGAAGTAGTGGGTTCCTACGAGCAGTACTTC.

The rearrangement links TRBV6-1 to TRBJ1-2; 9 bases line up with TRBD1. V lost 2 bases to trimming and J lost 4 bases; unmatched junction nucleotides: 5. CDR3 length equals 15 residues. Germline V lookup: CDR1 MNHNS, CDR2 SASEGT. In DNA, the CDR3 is TGTGCCAGCAGTGAAAAGGGACAGGGCAGCTATGGCTACACCTTC. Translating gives CASSEKGQGSYGYTF.

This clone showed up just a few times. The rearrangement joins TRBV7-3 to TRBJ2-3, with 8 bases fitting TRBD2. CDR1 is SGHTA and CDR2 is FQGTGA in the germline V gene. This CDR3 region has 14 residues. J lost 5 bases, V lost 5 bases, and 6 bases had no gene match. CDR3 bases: TGTGCCAGCAGCCTTGGACTAGCTGGAGATACGCAGTATTTT. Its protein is CASSLGLAGDTQYF.

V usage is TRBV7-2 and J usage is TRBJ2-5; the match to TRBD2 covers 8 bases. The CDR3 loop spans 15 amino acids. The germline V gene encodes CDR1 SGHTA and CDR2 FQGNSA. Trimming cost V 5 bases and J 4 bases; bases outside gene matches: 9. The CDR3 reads CASSMLAGGAETQYF. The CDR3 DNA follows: TGTGCCAGCAGCATGCTAGCGGGTGGGGCAGAGACCCAGTACTTC.

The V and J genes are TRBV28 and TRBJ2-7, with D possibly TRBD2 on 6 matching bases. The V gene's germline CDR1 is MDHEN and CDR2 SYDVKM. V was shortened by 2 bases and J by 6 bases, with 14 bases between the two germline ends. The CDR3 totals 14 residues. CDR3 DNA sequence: TGTGCCAGCAGTTTAATCGGGGGACCGCGCGAGCAGTACTTC. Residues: CASSLIGGPREQYF.

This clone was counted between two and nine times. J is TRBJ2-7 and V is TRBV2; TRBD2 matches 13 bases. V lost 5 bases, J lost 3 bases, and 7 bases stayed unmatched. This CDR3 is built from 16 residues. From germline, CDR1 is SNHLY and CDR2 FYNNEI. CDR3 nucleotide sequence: TGTGCCAGCAGTAAGAGACTAGCGGGGGGCGACTACGAGCAGTACTTC. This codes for CASSKRLAGGDYEQYF.

The CDR3 sequence: CASSTTGDTEAFF. For the CDR3, the DNA is TGCGCCAGCAGCACCACGGGGGACACTGAAGCTTTCTTT. V gene TRBV5-1 combines with J gene TRBJ1-1, with D perhaps TRBD1 (5 bases). Trimming took off 4 bases at V and 3 bases at J, with 10 bases between the two ends. CDR1 and CDR2 (germline): SGHRS, YFSETQ. The CDR3 covers 13 residues. Filled out from reference TRBV5-1 and TRBJ1-1, the complete variable domain reads KAGVTQTPRYLIKTRGQQVTLSCSPISGHRSVSWYQQTPGQGLQFLFEYFSETQRNKGNFPGRFSGRQFSNSRSEMNVSTLELGDSALYLCASSTTGDTEAFFGQGTRLTVV.

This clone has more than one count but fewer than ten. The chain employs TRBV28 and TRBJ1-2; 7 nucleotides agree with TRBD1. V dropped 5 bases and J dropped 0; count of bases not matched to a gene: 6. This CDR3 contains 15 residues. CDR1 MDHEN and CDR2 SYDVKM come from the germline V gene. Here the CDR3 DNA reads TGTGCCAGCAGTAACCCGGGACAGCCTAACTATGGCTACACCTTC. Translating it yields CASSNPGQPNYGYTF.

CDR3 nucleotides: TGTGCCAGCAGTGCACCGGGGGCGGATACGCAGTATTTT. Its protein is CASSAPGADTQYF. The V gene is TRBV6-5, the J gene TRBJ2-3, with D tentatively TRBD1 or TRBD2 (6 bases each). CDR3 size: 13 residues. The V gene lost 5 bases and the J gene lost 6 bases, with 12 bases spanning the gap. Germline CDR1 and CDR2: MNHEY and SVGAGI.

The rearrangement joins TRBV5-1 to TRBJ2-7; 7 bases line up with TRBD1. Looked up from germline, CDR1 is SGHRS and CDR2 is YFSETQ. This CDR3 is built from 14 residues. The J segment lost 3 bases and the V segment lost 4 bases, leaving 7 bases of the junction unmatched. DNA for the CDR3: TGCGCCAGCAGCCCGGGCAGGGGGAACTACGAGCAGTACTTC. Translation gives CASSPGRGNYEQYF.

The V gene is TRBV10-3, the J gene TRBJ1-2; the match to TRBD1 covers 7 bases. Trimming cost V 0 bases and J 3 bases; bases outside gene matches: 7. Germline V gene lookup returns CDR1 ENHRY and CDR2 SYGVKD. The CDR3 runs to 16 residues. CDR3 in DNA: TGTGCCATCAGTGAGTCGCCGGGACAGAGCGACTATGGCTACACCTTC. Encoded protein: CAISESPGQSDYGYTF.

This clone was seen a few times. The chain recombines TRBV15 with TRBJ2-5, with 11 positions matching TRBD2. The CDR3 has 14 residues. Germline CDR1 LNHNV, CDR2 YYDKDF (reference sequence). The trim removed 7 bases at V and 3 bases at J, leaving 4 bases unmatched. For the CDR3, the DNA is TGTGCCACCACCGGGACTAGCGGAGAAGAGACCCAGTACTTC. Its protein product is CATTGTSGEETQYF.

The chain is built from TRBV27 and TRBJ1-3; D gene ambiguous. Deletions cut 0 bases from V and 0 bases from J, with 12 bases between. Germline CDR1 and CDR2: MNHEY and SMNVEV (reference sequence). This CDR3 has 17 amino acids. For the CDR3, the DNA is TGTGCCAGCAGTTTATCCCCACAGATCTCCTCTGGAAACACCATATATTTT. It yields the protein CASSLSPQISSGNTIYF.

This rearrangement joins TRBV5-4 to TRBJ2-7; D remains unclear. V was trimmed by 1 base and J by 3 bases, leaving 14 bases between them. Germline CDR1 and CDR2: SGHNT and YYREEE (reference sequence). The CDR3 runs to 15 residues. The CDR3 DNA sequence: TGTGCCAGCAGCTTGAAGTCCTCAGGTGGCTACGAGCAGTACTTC. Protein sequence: CASSLKSSGGYEQYF.

The CDR3 DNA is TGTGCCAGCAGTCTCGAACAGGGGGTGAGCACTGAAGCTTTCTTT. It yields the protein CASSLEQGVSTEAFF. The V and J genes are TRBV28 and TRBJ1-1, with 8 nucleotides matching TRBD1. CDR1 is MDHEN and CDR2 is SYDVKM in the germline V gene. Germline trimming cut 5 bases from V and 4 bases from J; bases unmatched to any gene: 9. CDR3 length equals 15 residues.

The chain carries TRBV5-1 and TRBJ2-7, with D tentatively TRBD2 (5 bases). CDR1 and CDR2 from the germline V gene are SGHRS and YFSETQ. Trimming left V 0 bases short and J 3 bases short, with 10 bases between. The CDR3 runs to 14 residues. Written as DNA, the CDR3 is TGCGCCAGCAGCTTGGTTTCCGGGAACTACGAGCAGTACTTC. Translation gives CASSLVSGNYEQYF.

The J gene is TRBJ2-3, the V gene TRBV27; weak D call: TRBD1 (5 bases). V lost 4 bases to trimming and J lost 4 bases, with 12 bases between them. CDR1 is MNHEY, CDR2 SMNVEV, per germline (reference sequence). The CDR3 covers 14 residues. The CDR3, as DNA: TGTGCCAGCAGTTCGACAGAAAGGGCAGATACGCAGTATTTT. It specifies CASSSTERADTQYF.

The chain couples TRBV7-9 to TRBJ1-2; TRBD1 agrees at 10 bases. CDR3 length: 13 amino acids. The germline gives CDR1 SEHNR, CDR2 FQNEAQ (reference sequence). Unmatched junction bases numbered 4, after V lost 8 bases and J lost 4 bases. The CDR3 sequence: CASLRTGGYGYTF. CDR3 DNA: TGTGCCAGCCTTAGGACAGGGGGCTATGGCTACACCTTC.

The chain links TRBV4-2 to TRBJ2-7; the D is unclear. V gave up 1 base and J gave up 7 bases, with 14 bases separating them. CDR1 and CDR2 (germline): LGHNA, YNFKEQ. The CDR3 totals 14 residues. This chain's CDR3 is CASSQGVTGREQYF. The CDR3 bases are TGTGCCAGCAGCCAAGGGGTGACCGGGCGGGAGCAGTACTTC.

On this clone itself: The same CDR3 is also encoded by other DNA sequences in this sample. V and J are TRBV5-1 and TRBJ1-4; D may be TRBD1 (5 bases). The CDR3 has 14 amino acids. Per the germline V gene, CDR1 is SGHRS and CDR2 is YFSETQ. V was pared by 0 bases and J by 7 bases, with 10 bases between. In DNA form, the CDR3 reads TGCGCCAGCAGCTTGGGGCAGGGAGGTGAAAAACTGTTTTTT. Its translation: CASSLGQGGEKLFF. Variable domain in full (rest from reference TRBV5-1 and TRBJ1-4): KAGVTQTPRYLIKTRGQQVTLSCSPISGHRSVSWYQQTPGQGLQFLFEYFSETQRNKGNFPGRFSGRQFSNSRSEMNVSTLELGDSALYLCASSLGQGGEKLFFGSGTQLSVL.